The clone carrying this TCR beta chain turned up a few times. This entry belongs to a study of T cells after yellow fever vaccination. Notes on the study in general: At 95% to 98% for CD4 and 70% to 90% for CD8, most primary-vaccination clones showed up again after the booster.

MiXCR, run by TCRdb on the 5' RACE reads, gives a single entry per CDR3 protein. The profile shows tens of thousands of distinct CDR3 sequences, 4% to 5% of them singletons. The CDR3 length is 14 residues. CDR1 is LGHDT and CDR2 is YNNKEL in the germline V gene (reference sequence). The ends lost 4 bases at V and 6 bases at J; junction bases unmatched: 6. This clonotype originated in a man aged 18 to 35 who received the YFV17D yellow fever vaccine. Sequenced material: PBMCs, either bulk or a sorted T-cell subset (CD4+, CD8+, memory, or dextramer-sorted; not recorded which), taken on the day of the yellow fever booster vaccination. The gene calls are TRBV3-1 and TRBJ2-1; 7 bases match TRBD1. CDR3 protein: CASSPDRAPNEQFF. The CDR3 nucleotides read TGTGCCAGCAGCCCCGACAGGGCCCCCAATGAGCAGTTCTTC.